The clone carrying this T cell receptor (beta chain) was seen ten or more times. Arm-PCR of CDR3 regions with iRepertoire HTBI primers generated TCR beta libraries. In TCRdb, the multiplex PCR reads were re-called with MiXCR into one record per CDR3 protein. In the table there are 360,000 or so distinct CDR3 sequences, about an eighth of which are singletons. These data belong to a study of regulatory T cells in long-lasting Graves disease. The sample's time point: newly diagnosed GD, antithyroid drugs for less than 3 months. Making the TCR library involved RNA that had been extracted from PBMCs. American Thyroid Association guidelines defined Graves' disease diagnosis. The CDR3 covers 14 residues. The germline V gene has CDR1 MNHEY and CDR2 SVGEGT. V dropped 8 bases and J dropped 6 bases, with 16 bases sitting between them. These data were also filed under a second study, of T cells in Graves' hyperthyroidism and ophthalmopathy.

The V gene is TRBV6-2 or TRBV6-3, the J gene TRBJ2-2; D is undetermined. This receptor was taken from a young woman with Graves disease. This sample comprised peripheral blood mononuclear cells (PBMCs), obtained at new diagnosis, from a patient treated with antithyroid drugs. Here the CDR3 DNA reads TGTGCCAGCGGCTGGAAAGAGGCGGCCGGGGAGCTGTTTTTT. Its protein is CASGWKEAAGELFF.